Sequencing of this TCR beta chain was carried out in a study of T cell changes during pregnancy in multiple sclerosis. CDR1 and CDR2 from the germline V gene are SGHDT and YYEEEE. The CDR3 is made up of 17 amino acids. The V and J ends lost 6 bases and 2 bases respectively, with 20 bases between them. Sequencing used immunoSEQ multiplex PCR; TCRdb keeps in-frame clones, though not all of them. The sample records about 70,000 clones, almost 95% being singletons. The chain is built from TRBV5-6 and TRBJ2-2, with D tentatively TRBD1 (6 bases). This clonotype was sampled from a female donor in good health, enrolled as a control in a pregnancy study. Sample: CD8+ T cells from peripheral blood mononuclear cells, taken in the third trimester of pregnancy. CDR3 in DNA: TGTGCCAGCACCGATTGGCTAGGCAGGGGAAACACCGGGGAGCTGTTTTTT. Translation gives CASTDWLGRGNTGELFF. The whole variable domain, filled in from reference TRBV5-6 and TRBJ2-2, reads DAGVTQSPTHLIKTRGQQVTLRCSPKSGHDTVSWYQQALGQGPQFIFQYYEEEERQRGNFPDRFSGHQFPNYSSELNVNALLLGDSALYLCASTDWLGRGNTGELFFGEGSRLTVL.